This paragraph covers one TCR beta chain sequence. Source study methods: Reference gene primer amplification in the assay estimated nucleated cell counts. TCRdb's copy holds only in-frame clones and misses some; the assay was immunoSEQ multiplex PCR. V and J calls plus clone size are reproduced from that table; the DNA served to infer D and trimming. The table includes around 60,000 clones, nearly 90% detected once. V was trimmed by 2 bases and J by 3 bases, leaving 13 bases between them. This CDR3 region has 15 residues. This record belongs to a study of blood T cell repertoires in COVID-19. Looking at the study overall: There were acute and convalescent COVID-19 samples, and they came from the United States, Italy and Spain.

The receptor comes from a man in his fifties or sixties with active COVID-19. The sequenced sample consisted of peripheral blood. The chain uses TRBV23-1 and TRBJ1-1; possible D gene TRBD1, 5 bases. TRBV23-1 is designated an ORF whose function remains uncertain. The CDR3 region has the DNA TGCGCCAGCAGTCAAAACGGGGGTCCGGACACTGAAGCTTTCTTT. Translated, it gives CASSQNGGPDTEAFF.